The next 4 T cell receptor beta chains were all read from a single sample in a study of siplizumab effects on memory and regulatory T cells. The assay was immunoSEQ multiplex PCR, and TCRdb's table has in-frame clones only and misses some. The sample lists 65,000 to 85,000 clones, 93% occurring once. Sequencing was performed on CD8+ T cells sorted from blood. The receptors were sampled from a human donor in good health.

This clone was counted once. The CDR3 sequence is CASSTNRDTSNYEQYF. The DNA for the CDR3 is TGTGCCAGCAGCACTAACCGGGACACCTCTAACTACGAGCAGTACTTC. The chain is built from TRBV7-9 and TRBJ2-7; perhaps TRBD1 as D (6 bases). Germline-derived CDR1 and CDR2 are SEHNR and FQNEAQ (reference sequence). CDR3 length: 16 amino acids. The V end was cut by 5 bases, the J end by 3 bases, with 20 bases between.

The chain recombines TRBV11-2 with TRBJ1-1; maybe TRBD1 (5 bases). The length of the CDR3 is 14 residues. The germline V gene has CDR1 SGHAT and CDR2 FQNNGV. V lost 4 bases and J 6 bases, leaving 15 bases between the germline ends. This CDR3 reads CASSSGPGGAEAFF. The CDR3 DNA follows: TGTGCCAGCAGCTCGGGCCCGGGGGGGGCTGAAGCTTTCTTT.

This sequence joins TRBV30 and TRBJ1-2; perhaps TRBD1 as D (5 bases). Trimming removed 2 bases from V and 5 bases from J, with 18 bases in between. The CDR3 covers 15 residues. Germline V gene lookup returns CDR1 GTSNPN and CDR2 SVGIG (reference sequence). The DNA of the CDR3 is TGTGCCTGGAGTCTAGTGGGAGGAGCAGGGTATGGCTACACCTTC. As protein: CAWSLVGGAGYGYTF.

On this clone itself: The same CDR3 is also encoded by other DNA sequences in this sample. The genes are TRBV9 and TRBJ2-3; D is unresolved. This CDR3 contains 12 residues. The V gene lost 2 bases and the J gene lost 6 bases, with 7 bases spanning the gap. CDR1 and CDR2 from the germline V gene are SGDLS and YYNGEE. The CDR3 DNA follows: TGTGCCAGCAGCGTCGGTACGGATACGCAGTATTTT. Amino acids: CASSVGTDTQYF.